This T cell receptor beta chain was captured in a study of long-term antiretroviral therapy in people with HIV (dated by TCRdb to between 2020 and 2023). For the wider study: The earliest samples were collected approximately a decade before the 2015 WHO recommendation for immediate ART, a period when ART was typically delayed until CD4 counts fell. A retrospective serial study tested whether changes in peripheral blood TRB repertoire composition and diversity were associated with ART initiation and durable HIV suppression. No cross-contamination during QIAcube processing was seen in test extractions of a monoclonal T-cell line run alongside 30 to 35 polyclonal samples. A total of under 250 cryopreserved PBMC samples were contributed to the cohort by 30 adults with confirmed HIV infection, with samples collected serially over a mean of approximately six years (range 1-12). Among the approximately 30 participants with HIV, fewer than twelve were female. The research as a whole found: Because cell numbers in pre-ART samples were limited, unsorted PBMC were profiled instead of sorted CD4+ and CD8+ T cells. No data were available on ART adherence, viral resistance or therapy changes, limiting inferences about post-ART repertoire changes. At every time point, the repertoire was dominated by expanded TRB clones first identified before ART initiation, although this dominance fluctuated and, in many PLHIV, declined after ART. CDR3 length ranges in HIV repertoires were narrower than in controls, and network structure suggested an antigen-experienced repertoire with only a slight naive shift after ART. The samples span the years 2004 to 2017, and the ART regimens used may be less effective than current regimens. Owing to limited PBMC availability, only the TCR beta chain was sequenced, without alpha chain pairing. A significant increase in TRB diversity was found to be associated with ART initiation, although TRB diversity was observed to remain significantly below that of transplant donor controls even after long-term ART.

To be included, a participant needed at least one PBMC sample from before ART initiation plus at least two post-ART samples. Treatment was received in the United States of America by all participants with HIV. Before DNA extraction, cryopreserved samples of about 0.95-10 million PBMC were thawed and washed. At the time of the earliest PBMC sample for each participant with HIV, ages ranged from roughly 20 to 60 years. PBMC samples from each participant spanned 1-4 timepoints before ART initiation and 2-8 timepoints after ART initiation, with a median of 7 samples. For every participant, serial HIV viral load, CD4+ T-cell count, ART history and demographic data were obtained. Using a Qiagen kit on a QIAcube, genomic DNA was extracted from unsorted PBMC, with samples processed in batches of 12. A distance of 24 bases separates the germline ends of V and J, which lose 3 bases and 12 bases respectively. The CDR3 numbers 16 residues from cysteine through phenylalanine. Only the CDR3 portion is preserved as DNA: 48 bases, with reading frame beginning at the first base. Per the germline V gene (reference sequence), MNHEY is the CDR1 and SMNVEV is the CDR2.

The immunoSEQ hsTCRB v3.0 assay was used at survey level resolution for TRB variable region sequencing. A depth of 40,000-50,000 T-cell genomes per sample was targeted for TRB sequencing. An Illumina MiSeq with a v3 150-cycle kit was used to sequence the pooled TRB libraries. In the authors' own workflow: Repertoire analysis ran in R within a reproducible Nextflow workflow covering QC, data transformation and analysis. LymphoSeq2, an R package for AIRR-Seq data exploration, was used to implement custom analyses. A few samples yielding fewer than 5000 total TRB sequences were excluded, leaving 150 to 200 analyzed HIV repertoires. Among the roughly 190 retained HIV repertoires, approximately 57 were collected before ART initiation and about 130 were collected after ART initiation. Repertoires were downsampled to 5000 TRB nucleotide sequences, with summary statistics averaged over 100 downsampling iterations. TRB sequences were retained for analysis only if CDR3 regions of at least seven amino acids were present. Diversity was measured with a Shannon entropy-derived clonality score and the Gini coefficient. In the repertoire networks, any two of the top 5000 CDR3 amino acid sequences were connected whenever the two sequences differed by an edit distance of one. GLIPH2 predicted antigen specificity groups and MHC restriction for TRB CDR3 amino acid sequences. To flag known CMV, EBV, HIV or tissue antigen associations, CDR3 amino acid sequences were matched against VDJdb and McPAS-TCR. Pre-ART, post-ART and control groups were compared with Wilcoxon signed-rank tests and Holm-Bonferroni correction. In TCRdb, the immuneACCESS table is reduced to in-frame sequences with V and J assigned. These tables do not hold every clone; where another copy was compared, an unresolved V gene accounts for under half, and the others remain unexplained. V and J calls and clone size are copied from that table; D and trimming were computed from the DNA. This sample has fewer than 20,000 clones in its table, and around nine tenths of those were observed once. The top ten hold approximately 10% of the sample.

Concerning this clone itself: No antigen is known for it. No base quality values were provided; no much bigger clone lies one nucleotide off.

This receptor was taken from a man aged 40-55 years with HIV. Recombination connected TRBV27 to TRBJ2-1; the D gene is unclear. The starting material was unsorted PBMCs, obtained 0.5 years after starting antiretroviral therapy. The CDR3 corresponds to CASSFLSLSRPYSQFF. The bases are TGTGCCAGCAGTTTTTTGAGTTTAAGTCGCCCGTATTCGCAGTTCTTC.